The text below deals with one TCR beta chain. The sample originates from a study of blood T cell repertoires in COVID-19. For the study at large: Italy, Spain and the United States were the sources of the convalescent and acute COVID-19 samples. Sample material is recorded as cDNA or gDNA derived from T cells, B-cell-depleted T cells, or PBMCs.

The authors' processing: Reference gene primer amplification yielded estimated nucleated cell counts. Method: immunoSEQ multiplex PCR; TCRdb's copy keeps in-frame clones and lacks some. V and J calls and clone size come straight from that table; D and trimming were deduced from the DNA. Of about 200,000 clones listed, 92% are singletons. V was cut by 7 bases and J by 1 base, with 17 bases left in between. The CDR3 sequence is 16 residues long. CDR1 is SGHAT, CDR2 FQNNGV, per germline. The V gene is TRBV11-2, the J gene TRBJ1-3, with D tentatively TRBD1 (6 bases). The source of this sequence is a man under 40 with acute or convalescent COVID-19. The sample comprised peripheral blood. CDR3 in amino acids: CASISNLGASGNTIYF. The CDR3 DNA reads TGTGCCAGCATTTCAAACTTGGGGGCTTCTGGAAACACCATATATTTT.